This TCR beta chain was profiled in a study of early T cells in non-severe SARS-CoV-2 infection. Study-level background: Unpaired chains resulted from sequencing bulk RNA of unsorted whole blood. General study findings and limits: Matching results from VDJdb favored anti-spike CD8 responses, leaving private and CD4 specificities undetected.

TCRdb recomputed calls from the 5' RACE reads with MiXCR, one row per CDR3 protein. The top ten hold 4% to 5% of the sample, which has some 63,000 distinct CDR3 sequences, 10% to 15% seen once. This clonotype was observed many times. As yet, its antigen is unknown. The sample taken for sequencing was whole blood. The sequence was obtained from an adult who was a healthcare worker with PCR-confirmed SARS-CoV-2 infection or an uninfected control (not recorded which).

In nucleotides, the CDR3 is TGTGCCAGCCCGGTCAATAGGGGGGGATGTGGTCAGCCCCAGCATTTT. Amino acid sequence: CASPVNRGGCGQPQHF. The gene calls are TRBV6-5 and TRBJ1-5, with D possibly TRBD1 on 6 matching bases. Germline values: CDR1 MNHEY, CDR2 SVGAGI. This CDR3 has 16 amino acids. V lost 8 bases, J lost 6 bases, and 23 bases lay in between.